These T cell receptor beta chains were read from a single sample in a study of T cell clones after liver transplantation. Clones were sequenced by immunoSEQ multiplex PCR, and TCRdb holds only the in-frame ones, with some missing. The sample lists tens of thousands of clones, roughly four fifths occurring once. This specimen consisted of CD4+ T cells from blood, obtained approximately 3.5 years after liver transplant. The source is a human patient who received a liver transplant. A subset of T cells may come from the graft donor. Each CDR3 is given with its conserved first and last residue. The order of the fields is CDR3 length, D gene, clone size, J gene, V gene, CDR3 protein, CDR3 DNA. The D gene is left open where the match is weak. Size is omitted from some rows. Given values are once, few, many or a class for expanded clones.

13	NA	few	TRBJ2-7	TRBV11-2	CASSLAGDYEQYF	TGTGCCAGCAGCTTAGCGGGAGACTACGAGCAGTACTTC
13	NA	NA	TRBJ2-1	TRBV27	CASSPPGENEQFF	TGTGCCAGCTCCCCCCCAGGTGAAAATGAGCAGTTCTTC
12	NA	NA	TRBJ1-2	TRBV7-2	CASSPIAGPLTF	TGTGCCAGCAGCCCCATAGCAGGGCCCCTCACCTTC
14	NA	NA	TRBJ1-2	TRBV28	CASKGASGYYGYTF	TGTGCCAGCAAGGGAGCCTCTGGGTACTATGGCTACACCTTC
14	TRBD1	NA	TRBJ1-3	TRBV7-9	CASSPTGRGNTIYF	TGTGCCAGCAGCCCGACAGGGCGAGGAAACACCATATATTTT
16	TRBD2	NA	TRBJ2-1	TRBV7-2	CASSFQGTSSYNEQFF	TGTGCCAGCAGCTTCCAGGGGACTAGCTCCTACAATGAGCAGTTCTTC
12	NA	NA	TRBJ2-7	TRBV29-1	CSVAIDIYEQYF	TGCAGCGTTGCCATAGACATTTACGAGCAGTACTTC
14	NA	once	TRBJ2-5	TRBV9	CASSVSGRWETQYF	TGTGCCAGCAGCGTATCCGGTCGTTGGGAGACCCAGTACTTC
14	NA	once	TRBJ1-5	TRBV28	CASSFWTTNQPQHF	TGTGCCAGCAGTTTCTGGACTACCAATCAGCCCCAGCATTTT
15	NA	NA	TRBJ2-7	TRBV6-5	CASSTLEGSIYEQYF	TGTGCCAGCAGTACTTTGGAGGGTAGTATCTACGAGCAGTACTTC
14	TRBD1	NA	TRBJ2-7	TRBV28	CASSFGDRDYEQYF	TGTGCCAGCAGTTTCGGGGACAGGGATTACGAGCAGTACTTC
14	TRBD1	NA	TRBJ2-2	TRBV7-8	CASSSGQGIGELFF	TGTGCCAGCAGCTCCGGACAGGGTATCGGGGAGCTGTTTTTT
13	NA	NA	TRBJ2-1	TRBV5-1	CASSGPPGNEQFF	TGCGCCAGCAGCGGACCCCCTGGCAATGAGCAGTTCTTC
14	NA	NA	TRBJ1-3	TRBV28	CASSLLRHGNTIYF	TGTGCCAGCAGTTTATTGCGGCATGGAAACACCATATATTTT